A selection of T cell receptor beta chains follows, all from one sample in a study of cytomegalovirus exposure and HLA in healthy donors. Using immunoSEQ multiplex PCR, the repertoire was profiled, and TCRdb retains in-frame clones only, with some absent. The table shows roughly 100,000 clones, with about 77% occurring only once. The sample consisted of PBMCs. The receptor set was obtained from a woman in her forties in good health and CMV-seronegative. The CDR3 runs from the conserved cysteine through the conserved F or W. The order of the fields is clone size, J gene, D gene, V gene, CDR3 DNA, CDR3 protein. D genes are given only for firm matches. A clone size is listed for some rows: how often the clone was seen (once, few, many), or a class if it is expanded.

. TRBJ2-5 TRBD1 TRBV10-3 TGTGCCATCAGTCCGGGACAGGGGACGCAAGAGACCCAGTACTTC CAISPGQGTQETQYF
few TRBJ1-1 TRBD1 TRBV19 TGTGCCAGTATCAGGGACAGGGGTGGAACTGAAGCTTTCTTT CASIRDRGGTEAFF
. TRBJ1-2 . TRBV5-1 TGCGCCAGCAGCTTGGAGAGGGTAGATGGCTACACCTTC CASSLERVDGYTF
. TRBJ2-3 . TRBV9 TGTGCCAGCAGCCCCCGACTCGACCTGGGAGATACGCAGTATTTT CASSPRLDLGDTQYF
few TRBJ2-3 . TRBV27 TGTGCCAGCAGCCAGCTAAGGGGCGGCACAGATACGCAGTATTTT CASSQLRGGTDTQYF
. TRBJ1-2 . TRBV11-2 TGTGCCAGCAGCCCTAGGGGGGGGGCGCGGGGCTACACCTTC CASSPRGGARGYTF
. TRBJ1-2 TRBD1 TRBV4-3 TGCGCCAGCAGCCAAGTTGGGTGGGGACAGCGGAACTATGGCTACACCTTC CASSQVGWGQRNYGYTF
once TRBJ1-1 . TRBV5-1 TGCGCCAGCAGCTTGGTCCCCCCCTCCTCAGGGGCCGGAGCTTTCTTT CASSLVPPSSGAGAFF
once TRBJ2-7 . TRBV10-3 TGTGCCACCGGGAGCGGGTTCGGTGAGCAGTACTTC CATGSGFGEQYF
. TRBJ2-7 TRBD2 TRBV30 TGTGCCTGGAAGGGCGGGGGGGCCCTAAACACCTACGAGCAGTACTTC CAWKGGGALNTYEQYF
. TRBJ2-7 . TRBV6-1 TGTGCCATTACCCCCAGTGGGCTTTTCTACGAGCAGTACTTC CAITPSGLFYEQYF
once TRBJ2-3 TRBD2 TRBV9 TGTGCCAGCAGCGTAGCTACTAGCGGGGGGGCAGTAGATACGCAGTATTTT CASSVATSGGAVDTQYF
. TRBJ2-7 TRBD1 TRBV27 TGTGCCAGCAGTTCGACAGGGACCTACGAGCAGTACTTC CASSSTGTYEQYF
few TRBJ2-5 . TRBV19 TGTGCCAGTGGCCGGGGAAGAGAGACCCAGTACTTC CASGRGRETQYF
. TRBJ1-2 TRBD1 TRBV20-1 TGCAGTGGGGACAGCGGCTACACCTTC CSGDSGYTF
. TRBJ1-1 . TRBV7-3 TGTGCCAGCAGCTTACTGGGTCTAGGGAACACTGAAGCTTTCTTT CASSLLGLGNTEAFF
few TRBJ2-2 . TRBV10-3 TGTGCCATCAGTGACAGGGGCCGGGGGGCCGGGGAGCTGTTTTTT CAISDRGRGAGELFF
. TRBJ1-1 . TRBV29-1 TGCAGCGCCAGGGGACATATGAACACTGAAGCTTTCTTT CSARGHMNTEAFF
. TRBJ2-6 . TRBV28 TGTGCCAGCAGACGGAGGGGGACAGTCCTTGCTGGGGCCAACGTCCTGACTTTC CASRRRGTVLAGANVLTF
. TRBJ1-4 . TRBV29-1 TGCAGCGTTGATGGGGGGGCCGGGGAAAAACTGTTTTTT CSVDGGAGEKLFF
. TRBJ1-2 TRBD1 TRBV5-1 TGCGCCAGCAGCCCTACCCTTACACAGGGGGAGGGTGGCTACACCTTC CASSPTLTQGEGGYTF
. TRBJ1-5 . TRBV19 TGTGCCAGCACGGACAGCGGGGGCCGGCAGCCCCAGCATTTT CASTDSGGRQPQHF
. TRBJ1-6 . TRBV4-3 TGCGCCAGCAGCCAAGAGGGGGGATCACCCCTCCACTTT CASSQEGGSPLHF
. TRBJ2-1 . TRBV19 TGTGCCAGTAGTCCTCTCGGGGGAAACTCCTACAATGAGCAGTTCTTC CASSPLGGNSYNEQFF
. TRBJ1-5 TRBD1 TRBV10-3 TGTGCCATCAGTGAGTCGACAGGGGGTCAGCCCCAGCATTTT CAISESTGGQPQHF
. TRBJ1-2 . TRBV11-2 TGTGCCAGCAGCCAAACAGGGCCGAGTCATGGCTACACCTTC CASSQTGPSHGYTF
few TRBJ1-5 . TRBV4-2 TGTGCCAGCAGCCAGGCCTCTCAGGGATTGGGCAATCAGCCCCAGCATTTT CASSQASQGLGNQPQHF
. TRBJ2-1 TRBD2 TRBV6-1 TGTGCCAGCAGTGAAGCTGGGGGAGCGGGGGGCTTCAATGAGCAGTTCTTC CASSEAGGAGGFNEQFF
. TRBJ2-1 . TRBV9 TGTGCCAGCAGCCCTACCGGGCAGGGGCCCTACAATGAGCAGTTCTTC CASSPTGQGPYNEQFF
few TRBJ1-1 . TRBV10-2 TGCGCCAGCCGGCGGATGCGGGCGATGAACACTGAAGCTTTCTTT CASRRMRAMNTEAFF
few TRBJ1-4 TRBD1 TRBV5-4 TGTGCCAGCAGCCAGACAGGGTCGGAGGAAAAACTGTTTTTT CASSQTGSEEKLFF
. TRBJ2-2 . TRBV2 TGTGCCAGCGGGGCGGACACCGGGGAGCTGTTTTTT CASGADTGELFF
. TRBJ1-5 . TRBV6-5 TGTGCCAGCAGTCTGGACAGATATCAGCCCCAGCATTTT CASSLDRYQPQHF
. TRBJ2-1 TRBD2 TRBV7-9 TGTGCCAGCAGCTTAGTAACTAGCGGGGGGTCAGATGAGCAGTTCTTC CASSLVTSGGSDEQFF
. TRBJ2-7 . TRBV7-6 TGTGCCAGCAGCTTCACCACCGGCGAGCAGTACTTC CASSFTTGEQYF
once TRBJ2-3 . TRBV10-3 TGTGCCACCCGGACAGCTCCGAGCACAGATACGCAGTATTTT CATRTAPSTDTQYF
. TRBJ1-1 . TRBV7-9 TGTGCCAGCAGCCCTGGAGACAGGAAGAACACTGAAGCTTTCTTT CASSPGDRKNTEAFF
. TRBJ1-3 . TRBV18 TGTGCCAGCTCACCAGTCGCCGGGATCTCTGGAAACACCATATATTTT CASSPVAGISGNTIYF
few TRBJ2-3 . TRBV6-5 TGTGCCAGCAGAAACGGGAACACAGATACGCAGTATTTT CASRNGNTDTQYF
once TRBJ2-7 . TRBV6-6 TGTGCCAGCAGTTACTCACATTTCTACGAGCAGTACTTC CASSYSHFYEQYF
. TRBJ2-1 . TRBV7-3 TGTGCCAGCAGCACCCCCGGGGGGCCATACAATGAGCAGTTCTTC CASSTPGGPYNEQFF
. TRBJ2-3 TRBD1 TRBV20-1 TGCAGTGCTAACCAAAAGGGGACAGGGGATTTT CSANQKGTGDF
. TRBJ1-1 . TRBV30 TGTGCCTGGAGTGTATGGGGGGCTGAAGCTTTCTTT CAWSVWGAEAFF
. TRBJ1-3 . TRBV7-9 TGTGCCAGCAGCTTAGGGACAGATACTGGAAACACCATATATTTT CASSLGTDTGNTIYF
. TRBJ1-5 . TRBV18 TGTGCCAGCTCAGCGGGTGAGGGCCAGGCCAGCAATCAGCCCCAGCATTTT CASSAGEGQASNQPQHF
. TRBJ2-1 TRBD2 TRBV4-2 TGTGCCAGCAGCCAAGAGGGAGCTAGCGGGGGGTACAATGAGCAGTTCTTC CASSQEGASGGYNEQFF
. TRBJ1-2 . TRBV14 TGTGCCAGCAGCCAAGACAGGGTCATCGGCTATGGCTACACCTTC CASSQDRVIGYGYTF
few TRBJ2-7 . TRBV6-5 TGTGCCAGGATCACCCCCAGGGGCCGAAGGTACGAGCAGTACTTC CARITPRGRRYEQYF
. TRBJ2-3 TRBD1 TRBV7-9 TGTGCCAGTCAGGGGGGCACAGATACGCAGTATTTT CASQGGTDTQYF
. TRBJ1-1 TRBD1 TRBV18 TGTGCCAGCTCACCGGGACAGAGGAACACTGAAGCTTTCTTT CASSPGQRNTEAFF